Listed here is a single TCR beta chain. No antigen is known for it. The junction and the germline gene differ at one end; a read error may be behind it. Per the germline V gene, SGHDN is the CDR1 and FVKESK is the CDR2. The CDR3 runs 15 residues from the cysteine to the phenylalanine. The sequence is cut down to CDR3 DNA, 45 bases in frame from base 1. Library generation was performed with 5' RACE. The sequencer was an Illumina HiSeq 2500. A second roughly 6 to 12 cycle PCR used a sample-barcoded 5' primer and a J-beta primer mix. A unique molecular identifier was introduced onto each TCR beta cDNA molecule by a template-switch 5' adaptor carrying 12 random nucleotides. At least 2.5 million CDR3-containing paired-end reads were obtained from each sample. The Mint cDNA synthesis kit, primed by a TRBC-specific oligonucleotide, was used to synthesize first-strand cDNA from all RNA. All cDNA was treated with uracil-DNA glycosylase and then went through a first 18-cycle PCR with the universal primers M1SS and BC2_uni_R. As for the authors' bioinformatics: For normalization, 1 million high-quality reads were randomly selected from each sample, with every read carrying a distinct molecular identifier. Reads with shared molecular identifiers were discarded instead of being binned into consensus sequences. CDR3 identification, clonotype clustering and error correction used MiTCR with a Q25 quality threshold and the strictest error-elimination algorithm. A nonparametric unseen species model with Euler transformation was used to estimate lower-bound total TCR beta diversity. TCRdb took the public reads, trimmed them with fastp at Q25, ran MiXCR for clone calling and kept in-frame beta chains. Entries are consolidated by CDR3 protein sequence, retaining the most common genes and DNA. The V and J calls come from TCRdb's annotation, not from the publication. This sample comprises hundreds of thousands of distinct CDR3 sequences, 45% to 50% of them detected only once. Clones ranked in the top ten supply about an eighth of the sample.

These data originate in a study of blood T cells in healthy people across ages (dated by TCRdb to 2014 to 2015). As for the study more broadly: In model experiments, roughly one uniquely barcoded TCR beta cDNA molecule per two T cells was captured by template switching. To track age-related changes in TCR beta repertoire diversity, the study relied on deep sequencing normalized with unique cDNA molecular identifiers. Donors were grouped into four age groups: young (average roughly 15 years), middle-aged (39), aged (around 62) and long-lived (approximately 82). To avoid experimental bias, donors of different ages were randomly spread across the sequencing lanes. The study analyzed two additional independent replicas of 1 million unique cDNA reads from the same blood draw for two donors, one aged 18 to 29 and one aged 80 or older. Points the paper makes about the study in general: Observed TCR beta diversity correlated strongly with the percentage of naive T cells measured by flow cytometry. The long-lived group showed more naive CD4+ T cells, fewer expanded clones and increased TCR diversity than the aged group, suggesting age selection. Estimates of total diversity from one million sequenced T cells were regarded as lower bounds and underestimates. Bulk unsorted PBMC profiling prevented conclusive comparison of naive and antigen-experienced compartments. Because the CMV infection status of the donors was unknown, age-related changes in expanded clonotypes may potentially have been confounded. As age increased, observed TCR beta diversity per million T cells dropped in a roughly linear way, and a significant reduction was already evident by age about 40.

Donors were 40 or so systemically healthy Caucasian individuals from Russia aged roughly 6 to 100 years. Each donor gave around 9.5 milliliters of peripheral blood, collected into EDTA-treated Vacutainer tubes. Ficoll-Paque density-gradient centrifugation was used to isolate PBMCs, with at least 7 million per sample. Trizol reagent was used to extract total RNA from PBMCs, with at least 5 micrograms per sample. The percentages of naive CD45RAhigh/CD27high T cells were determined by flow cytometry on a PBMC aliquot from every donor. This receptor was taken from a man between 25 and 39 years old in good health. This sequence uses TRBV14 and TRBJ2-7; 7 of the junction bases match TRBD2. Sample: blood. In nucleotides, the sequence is TGTGCCAACAGCCAAGTAGAGGGAGGGCGATACGAGCAGTACTTC. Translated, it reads CANSQVEGGRYEQYF. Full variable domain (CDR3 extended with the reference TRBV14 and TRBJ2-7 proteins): EAGVTQFPSHSVIEKGQTVTLRCDPISGHDNLYWYRRVMGKEIKFLLHFVKESKQDESGMPNNRFLAERTGGTYSTLKVQPAELEDSGVYFCANSQVEGGRYEQYFGPGTRLTVT.